One T cell receptor beta chain is described in this entry. Its specificity is unknown. The sample originates from a study of cytomegalovirus exposure and HLA in healthy donors. Study findings and constraints: Analyzed later, association rates of TCRs varied across HLA loci, with DRB1 most and HLA-C fewest.

The V gene's germline CDR1 is SGHDN and CDR2 FVKESK. There are 13 residues in the CDR3. Trimming cost V 4 bases and J 1 base, with 7 bases left between them. PCR employed 60 Vbeta and 13 Jbeta primers. Assay: immunoSEQ multiplex PCR; the TCRdb copy retains only in-frame clones and omits some. This table holds over 95,000 clones, about 70% found once. The origin of this receptor is a human donor in good health. The sequenced material came from PBMCs. The rearrangement joins TRBV14 to TRBJ1-1, with a possible D match to TRBD1 (6 bases). The CDR3 region has the DNA TGTGCCAGCAGCCGACAGGAGAACACTGAAGCTTTCTTT. Its protein product is CASSRQENTEAFF. Combining the CDR3 with reference TRBV14 and TRBJ1-1 gives the whole variable domain EAGVTQFPSHSVIEKGQTVTLRCDPISGHDNLYWYRRVMGKEIKFLLHFVKESKQDESGMPNNRFLAERTGGTYSTLKVQPAELEDSGVYFCASSRQENTEAFFGQGTRLTVV.